This T cell receptor (beta chain) was recovered during a study of cytomegalovirus exposure and HLA in healthy donors. V trimming: 7 bases; J trimming: 3 bases; junction bases outside the gene matches: 3. The CDR3 has 12 amino acids. The germline V gene encodes CDR1 SNHLY and CDR2 FYNNEI. A multiplex PCR was run with 60 Vbeta primers and 13 Jbeta primers. TCRdb's copy holds only in-frame clones and misses some; the assay was immunoSEQ multiplex PCR. The sample includes under 200,000 clones, roughly 80% of them seen just once. This chain joins TRBV2 and TRBJ2-7, with 7 bases matching TRBD2. Source material: PBMCs. The TCR sequence derives from a male donor in good health and CMV-seropositive. The CDR3 nucleotides read TGTGCCAGCATGCTAGCGGACTACGAGCAGTACTTC. Protein product: CASMLADYEQYF.